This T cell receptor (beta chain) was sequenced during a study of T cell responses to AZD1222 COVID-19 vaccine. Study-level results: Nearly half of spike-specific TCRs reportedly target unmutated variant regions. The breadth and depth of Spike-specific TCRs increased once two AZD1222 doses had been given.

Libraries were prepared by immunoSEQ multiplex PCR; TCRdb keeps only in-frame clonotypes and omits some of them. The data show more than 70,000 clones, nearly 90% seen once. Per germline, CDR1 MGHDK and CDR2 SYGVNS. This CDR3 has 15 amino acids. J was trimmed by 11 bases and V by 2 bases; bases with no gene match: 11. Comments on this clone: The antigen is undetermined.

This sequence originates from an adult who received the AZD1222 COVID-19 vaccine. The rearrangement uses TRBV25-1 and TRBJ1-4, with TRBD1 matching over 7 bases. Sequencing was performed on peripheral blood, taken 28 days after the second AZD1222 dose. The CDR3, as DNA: TGTGCCAGCAGTGAACGGGTGGGCCAGGGGGGTAAACTGTTTTTT. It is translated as CASSERVGQGGKLFF.